This T cell receptor beta chain appears in the sequencing data of a study of T cells after yellow fever vaccination. Whole-study context: Some fractions had low cell numbers, and these were prepared with SMART-Seq v4 Ultra Low Input.

The CDR3 is 13 residues long. The V gene lost 2 bases and the J gene lost 6 bases, with 10 bases spanning the gap. CDR1 and CDR2 (germline): LGHNT, FRNRAP. Details on this clonotype: Its specificity is not known.

TCRdb fed the 5' RACE reads into MiXCR, producing one record per CDR3 protein. The table includes some 670,000 distinct CDR3 sequences, approximately 13% detected once. Broader study findings: Though weaker, the secondary response peaked faster, on day 5 versus 15. Reappearance after the booster was seen for most primary-vaccination clones, at 95% to 96% CD4 and roughly 90% CD8. Of the clonotypes, a small share occurred in both CD4 and CD8 compartments.

This sequence originates from a man aged 25-45 years who received the YFV17D yellow fever vaccine. V usage is TRBV12-5 and J usage is TRBJ1-1; D unresolved. The sequencing here drew on PBMCs, taken on the day of the yellow fever booster vaccination. CDR3 residues: CASGLYGRPEAFF. Here the CDR3 DNA reads TGTGCTAGTGGTTTGTACGGACGCCCTGAAGCTTTCTTT.